This passage covers 5 T cell receptor beta chains from one sample sequenced in a study of human T cells and chemical hapten exposure. Described time point: patch test 3, about 24 weeks after DPC sensitization. Indicated treatment: therapeutic diphenylcyclopropenone sensitization with weekly scalp DPC. Via MiXCR, TCRdb re-called the RACE reads, giving one row per CDR3 protein. Of fewer than 80,000 distinct CDR3 sequences in the sample, approximately 10% were seen once. Sample: whole blood, taken in connection with sensitization to the hapten diphenylcyclopropenone (DPC). Receptor source: a woman in her twenties or thirties with alopecia areata. Some clones in this sample may be carry-over from other donors' samples.

The rearrangement uses TRBV6-1 and TRBJ2-7, with D unclear. The CDR3 consists of 15 residues. The germline CDR1 and CDR2 sequences are MNHNS and SASEGT. V lost 2 bases and J lost 1, with 12 bases in between. The DNA for the CDR3 is TGTGCCAGCAGTGAACAATTACAAGGGTCCTACGAGCAGTACTTC. Its protein is CASSEQLQGSYEQYF.

This clonotype was recorded many times. The chain couples TRBV12-3 or TRBV12-4 to TRBJ2-3; possibly TRBD1 or TRBD2 for D (6 bases each). Trimming took off 5 bases at V and 4 bases at J, with 10 bases between the two ends. This CDR3 is 13 amino acids long. The CDR3 bases are TGTGCCAGCAGTCCCGGGGGCCCAGATACGCAGTATTTT. Translating gives CASSPGGPDTQYF.

This clonotype was found many times. The J gene is TRBJ2-1, the V gene TRBV4-2; D is unclear. Germline CDR1 and CDR2: LGHNA and YNFKEQ. This CDR3 spans 12 amino acids. The V gene lost 3 bases and the J gene lost 8 bases, with 8 bases spanning the gap. DNA of the CDR3: TGTGCCAGCAGCCACCTAAGGGATGAGCAGTTCTTC. It codes for CASSHLRDEQFF.

This clonotype occurred a few times. The rearrangement links TRBV7-2 to TRBJ2-2; no firm D call. Germline-derived CDR1 and CDR2 are SGHTA and FQGNSA. Between the trimmed V and J ends, which lost 5 bases and 0 bases, there was a span of 10 bases. This CDR3 region has 15 residues. For the CDR3, the DNA is TGTGCCAGCAGCCCGAATGCGGCGAACACCGGGGAGCTGTTTTTT. Translated: CASSPNAANTGELFF.

This clonotype has more than one count but fewer than ten. The chain has TRBV29-1 and TRBJ1-1; D uncertain. The CDR3 spans 13 residues. Trimming took off 1 base at V and 1 base at J, with 7 bases between the two ends. Germline V gene lookup returns CDR1 SQVTM and CDR2 ANQGSEA. CDR3 nucleotide sequence: TGCAGCGTTGAAGGGCACGGGAACACTGAAGCTTTCTTT. It encodes CSVEGHGNTEAFF. The whole variable domain, remainder taken from reference TRBV29-1 and TRBJ1-1, is SAVISQKPSRDICQRGTSLTIQCQVDSQVTMMFWYRQQPGQSLTLIATANQGSEATYESGFVIDKFPISRPNLTFSTLTVSNMSPEDSSIYLCSVEGHGNTEAFFGQGTRLTVV.